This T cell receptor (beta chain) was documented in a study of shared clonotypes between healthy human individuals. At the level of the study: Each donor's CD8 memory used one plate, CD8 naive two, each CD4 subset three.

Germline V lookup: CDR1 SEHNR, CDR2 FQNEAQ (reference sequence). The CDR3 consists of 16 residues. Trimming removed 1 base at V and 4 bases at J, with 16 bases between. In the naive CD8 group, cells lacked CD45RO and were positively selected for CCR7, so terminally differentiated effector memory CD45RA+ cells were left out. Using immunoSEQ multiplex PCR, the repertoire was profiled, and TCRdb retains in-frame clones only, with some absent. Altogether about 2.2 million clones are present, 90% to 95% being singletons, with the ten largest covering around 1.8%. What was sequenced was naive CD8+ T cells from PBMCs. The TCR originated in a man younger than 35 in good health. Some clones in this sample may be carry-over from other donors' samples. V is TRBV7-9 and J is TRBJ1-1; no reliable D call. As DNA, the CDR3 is TGTGCCAGCAGCTTAGTTCCACTCGAGAGGTCCACTGAAGCTTTCTTT. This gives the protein CASSLVPLERSTEAFF.